The T cell receptor (beta chain) described here comes from a study of human T cells and chemical hapten exposure. MiXCR was run by TCRdb on the RACE reads, yielding one entry per CDR3 protein. The table lists around 380,000 distinct CDR3 sequences, around 5% of them singletons. This clonotype came up many times. The antigen remains undetermined. Time point here: patch test 1, 2 weeks after DPC sensitization. Regarding treatment: therapeutic diphenylcyclopropenone sensitization with weekly scalp DPC. The V end was cut by 0 bases, the J end by 0 bases, with 14 bases between. The CDR3 covers 17 residues. Germline V lookup: CDR1 SGHRS, CDR2 YFSETQ. Study-level points and caveats: Sensitization with DPC brought no change to TCRs above 1 in 1000 in frequency.

This clonotype was sampled from a woman between 50 and 59 years old with alopecia areata. Some clones in this sample may be carry-over from other donors' samples. The V gene is TRBV5-1, the J gene TRBJ2-3, with D possibly TRBD1 on 6 matching bases. The starting material was whole blood, obtained in connection with sensitization to the hapten diphenylcyclopropenone (DPC). DNA of the CDR3: TGCGCCAGCAGCTTGGCTGACCGGGACATTAGCACAGATACGCAGTATTTT. Translating it yields CASSLADRDISTDTQYF.